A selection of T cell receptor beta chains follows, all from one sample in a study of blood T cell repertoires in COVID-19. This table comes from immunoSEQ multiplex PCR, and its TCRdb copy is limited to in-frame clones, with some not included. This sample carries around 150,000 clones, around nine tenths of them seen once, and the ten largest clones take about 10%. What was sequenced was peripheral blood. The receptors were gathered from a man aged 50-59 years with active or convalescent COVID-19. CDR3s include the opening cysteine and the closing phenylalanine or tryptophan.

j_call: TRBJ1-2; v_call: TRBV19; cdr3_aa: CASSGGSFGYTF
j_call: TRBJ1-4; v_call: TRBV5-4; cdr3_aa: CASSLKAGPNEKLFF
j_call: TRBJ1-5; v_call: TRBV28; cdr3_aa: CASSLWTTQPQHF
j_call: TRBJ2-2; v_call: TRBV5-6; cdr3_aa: CASSRQGVNTGELFF
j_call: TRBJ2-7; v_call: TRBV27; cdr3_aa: CASRKQGARGTYEQYF
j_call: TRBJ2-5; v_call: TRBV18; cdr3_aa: CASSPSRLQETQYF
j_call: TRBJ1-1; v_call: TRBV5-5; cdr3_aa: CASSLSWAFRTEAFF
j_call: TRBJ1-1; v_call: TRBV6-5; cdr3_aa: CASSTRHRPNTEAFF
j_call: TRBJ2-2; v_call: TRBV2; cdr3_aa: CASTIAGGPRGELFF
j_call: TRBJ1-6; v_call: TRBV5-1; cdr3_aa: CASSLGSGNYNSPLHF
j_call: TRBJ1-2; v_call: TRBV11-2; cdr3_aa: CASSLHRLSFKYGYTF
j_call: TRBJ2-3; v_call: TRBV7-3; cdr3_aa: CASSLDGRDTQYF
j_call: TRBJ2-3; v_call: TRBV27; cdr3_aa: CASRSVTDTQYF
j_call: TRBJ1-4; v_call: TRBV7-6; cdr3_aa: CASSFKPGTGDKGEKLFF
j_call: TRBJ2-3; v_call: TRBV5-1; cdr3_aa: CASSAGLRDFTDTQYF
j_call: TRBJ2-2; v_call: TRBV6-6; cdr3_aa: CASSYQGLIGELFF
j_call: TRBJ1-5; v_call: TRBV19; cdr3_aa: CASSITVNLGQPQHF
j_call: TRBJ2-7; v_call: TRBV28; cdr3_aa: CASREQAPSSYEQYF
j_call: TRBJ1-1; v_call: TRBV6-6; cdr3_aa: CASSYVGQGNTEAFF
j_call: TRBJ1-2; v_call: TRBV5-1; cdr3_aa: CASSWQGRDGYTF
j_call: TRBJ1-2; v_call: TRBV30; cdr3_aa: CAWSGAAEGYTF
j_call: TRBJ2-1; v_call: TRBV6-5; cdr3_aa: CASSYWGQGYNEQFF
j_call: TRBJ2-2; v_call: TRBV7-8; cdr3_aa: CASATGLRTGELFF
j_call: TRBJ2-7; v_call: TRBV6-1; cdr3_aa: CASSELGTGSYEQYF
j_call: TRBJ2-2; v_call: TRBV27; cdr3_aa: CASTPSANGELFF
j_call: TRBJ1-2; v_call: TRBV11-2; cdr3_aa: CASSLVLGQGYGYTF
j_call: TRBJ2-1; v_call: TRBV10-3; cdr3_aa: CAIASDNEQFF
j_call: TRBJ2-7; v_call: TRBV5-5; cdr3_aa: CASSLGTAGREQYF
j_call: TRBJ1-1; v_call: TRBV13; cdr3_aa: CASSRRQGGVNTEAFF
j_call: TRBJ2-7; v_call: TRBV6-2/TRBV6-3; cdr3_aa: CASSQTSERGQYF
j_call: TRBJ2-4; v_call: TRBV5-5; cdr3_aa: CASSLDRAGLAKNIQYF
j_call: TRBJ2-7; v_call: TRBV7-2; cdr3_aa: CASSFLPGTSGTAQYF
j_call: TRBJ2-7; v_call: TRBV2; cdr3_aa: CASSALAGTYEQYF
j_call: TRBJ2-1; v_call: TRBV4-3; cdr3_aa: CASSQGVSSVEQFF
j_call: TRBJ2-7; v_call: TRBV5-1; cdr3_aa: CASTPGYRTYEQYF
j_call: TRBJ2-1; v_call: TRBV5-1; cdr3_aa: CASSPAQGYNEQFF
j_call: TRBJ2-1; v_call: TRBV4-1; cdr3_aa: CASSQVSRNEQFF
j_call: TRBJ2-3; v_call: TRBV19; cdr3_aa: CASSPWTSGTDTQYF
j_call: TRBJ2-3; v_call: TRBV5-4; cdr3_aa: CASSLWLAGPSTDTQYF
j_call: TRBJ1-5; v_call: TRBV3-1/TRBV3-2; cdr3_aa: CASSHGQVLNQPQHF
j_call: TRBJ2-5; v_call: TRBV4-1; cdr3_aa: CASSPWGLGTEPETQYF
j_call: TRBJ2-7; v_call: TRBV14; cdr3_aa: CASSQRQGLYEQYF
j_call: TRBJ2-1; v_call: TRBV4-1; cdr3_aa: CASSQDGSQVSGYNEQFF
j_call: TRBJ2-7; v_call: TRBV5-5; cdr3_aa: CASSPYSGSSYEQYF
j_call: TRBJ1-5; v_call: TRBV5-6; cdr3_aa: CASSFRGGLGGQPQHF
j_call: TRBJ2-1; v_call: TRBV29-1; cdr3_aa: CSVDRTSGSYNEQFF
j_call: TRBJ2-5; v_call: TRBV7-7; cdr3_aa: CASSLQTSGPMVQYF
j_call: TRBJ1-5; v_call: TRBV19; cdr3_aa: CASTGQYSNQPQHF
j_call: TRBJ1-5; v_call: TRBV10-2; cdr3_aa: CASSEGRFAPQHF
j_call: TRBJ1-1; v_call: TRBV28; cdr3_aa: CASSLQQGTGSITEAFF
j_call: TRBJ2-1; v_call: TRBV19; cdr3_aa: CASSIEVRLNSYNEQFF
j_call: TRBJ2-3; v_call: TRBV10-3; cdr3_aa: CAISRTSGTWDTQYF
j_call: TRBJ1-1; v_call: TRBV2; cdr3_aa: CASRGQVGTEAFF